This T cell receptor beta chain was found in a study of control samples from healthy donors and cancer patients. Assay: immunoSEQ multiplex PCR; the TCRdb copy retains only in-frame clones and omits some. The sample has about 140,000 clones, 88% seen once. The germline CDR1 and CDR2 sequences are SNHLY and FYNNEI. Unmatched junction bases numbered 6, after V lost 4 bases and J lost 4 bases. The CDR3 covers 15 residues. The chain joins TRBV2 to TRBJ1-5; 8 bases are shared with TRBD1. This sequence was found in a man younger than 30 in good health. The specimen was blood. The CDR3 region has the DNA TGTGCCAGCAGTGGGACAGGGTCCCAAAATCAGCCCCAGCATTTT. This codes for CASSGTGSQNQPQHF.